One and the same sample provided the 19 T cell receptor beta chains below, sequenced in a study of neoadjuvant anti-PD-1 for oral cavity cancer. Time point specified: after neoadjuvant nivolumab, at surgical resection. Libraries were prepared by immunoSEQ multiplex PCR; TCRdb keeps only in-frame clonotypes and omits some of them. The sample lists over 11,000 clones, under 75% occurring once. The specimen was PBMCs, collected after nivolumab (anti-PD-1) treatment. Source of these receptors: a person between 35 and 79 years old with oral cavity squamous cell carcinoma.

CDR3 protein: CASSDSPINYGYTF. In nucleotides, the CDR3 is TGTGCCAGCAGCGACAGTCCGATTAACTATGGCTACACCTTC. This chain joins TRBV27 and TRBJ1-2; the D gene is possibly TRBD1 (5 bases). V was clipped by 6 bases and J by 1 base, with 12 bases between them. CDR1 and CDR2 (germline): MNHEY, SMNVEV (reference sequence). The CDR3 is 14 amino acids.

The J gene is TRBJ2-1, the V gene TRBV5-4, with D unclear. Germline V lookup: CDR1 SGHNT, CDR2 YYREEE (reference sequence). The CDR3 has 15 amino acids. Trimming removed 2 bases from V and 0 bases from J, with 9 bases in between. The CDR3 loop reads CASSFSASSYNEQFF. The CDR3 nucleotides are TGTGCCAGCAGCTTTAGTGCTAGCTCCTACAATGAGCAGTTCTTC.

J is TRBJ1-1 and V is TRBV7-3, with D perhaps TRBD1 (5 bases). CDR1 is SGHTA and CDR2 is FQGTGA in the germline V gene. The CDR3 is 16 amino acids. V lost 1 base, J lost 4 bases, and 16 bases lay in between. The CDR3 DNA reads as TGTGCCAGCAGCTTAAGTAGGCCGGACCAGGGCACTGAAGCTTTCTTT. Translation gives CASSLSRPDQGTEAFF.

In this sample, this clone turned up a few times. J is TRBJ1-1 and V is TRBV5-4; 8 positions agree with TRBD1. The CDR3 spans 14 residues. Trimming took 3 bases from V and 7 from J; bases not matched to a gene: 8. The germline CDR1 and CDR2 sequences are SGHNT and YYREEE (reference sequence). The CDR3 loop reads CASSSGQGLLEAFF. CDR3 nucleotide sequence: TGTGCCAGCAGCTCCGGACAGGGCCTCCTTGAAGCTTTCTTT.

This chain uses TRBV25-1 with TRBJ2-1, with 8 bases matching TRBD1. Per germline, CDR1 MGHDK and CDR2 SYGVNS. The V and J ends lost 4 bases and 7 bases, in that order; junction bases with no gene match: 3. This CDR3 spans 13 amino acids. CDR3 region: CASSAGTGNEQFF. CDR3 DNA sequence: TGTGCCAGCAGTGCCGGGACAGGTAATGAGCAGTTCTTC.

The chain carries TRBV19 and TRBJ2-3, with D uncertain. Trimming pared 3 bases from V and 2 bases from J, leaving 6 bases between. The CDR3 extends over 13 amino acids. From germline, CDR1 is LNHDA and CDR2 SQIVND (reference sequence). The CDR3 reads CASSIATTDTQYF. CDR3 DNA: TGTGCCAGTAGTATCGCCACCACAGATACGCAGTATTTT.

The chain uses TRBV19 and TRBJ1-4; no clear D. This CDR3 spans 13 amino acids. V was shortened by 3 bases and J by 8 bases, with 10 bases between the two germline ends. The germline gives CDR1 LNHDA, CDR2 SQIVND (reference sequence). CDR3 sequence (DNA): TGTGCCAGTAGTATCCAGCGTCGGGAAAAACTGTTTTTT. As protein: CASSIQRREKLFF.

The genes are TRBV29-1 and TRBJ2-7; 11 nucleotides agree with TRBD1. Germline V gene lookup returns CDR1 SQVTM and CDR2 ANQGSEA. Germline trimming cut 5 bases from V and 6 bases from J; bases unmatched to any gene: 3. This CDR3 region has 12 residues. CDR3 bases: TGCAGCGTTTCCGGGACAGGGGGCGAGCAGTACTTC. Encoded protein: CSVSGTGGEQYF.

The chain joins TRBV6-5 to TRBJ1-1, with D unresolved. The germline V gene has CDR1 MNHEY and CDR2 SVGAGI. Trimming removed 5 bases at V and 3 bases at J, with 16 bases between. The CDR3 sequence is 15 residues long. The CDR3 reads CASSTLALDDTEAFF. For the CDR3, the DNA is TGTGCCAGCAGTACCCTGGCCCTAGACGACACTGAAGCTTTCTTT.

The gene calls are TRBV9 and TRBJ1-5; no clear D gene. Per germline, CDR1 SGDLS and CDR2 YYNGEE. This CDR3 spans 15 amino acids. V lost 0 bases and J lost 2, with 9 bases in between. Written as DNA, the CDR3 is TGTGCCAGCAGCGTAGACGGGGTTGGCAATCAGCCCCAGCATTTT. Translated: CASSVDGVGNQPQHF. Full variable domain (outside the CDR3, taken from reference TRBV9 and TRBJ1-5): DSGVTQTPKHLITATGQRVTLRCSPRSGDLSVYWYQQSLDQGLQFLIQYYNGEERAKGNILERFSAQQFPDLHSELNLSSLELGDSALYFCASSVDGVGNQPQHFGDGTRLSIL.

The gene calls are TRBV25-1 and TRBJ1-5; D is possibly TRBD1 (6 bases). This CDR3 contains 12 residues. V dropped 5 bases and J dropped 6 bases, with 8 bases sitting between them. CDR1 MGHDK and CDR2 SYGVNS come from the germline V gene. The CDR3 is CASSRGGQPQHF. In DNA form, the CDR3 reads TGTGCCAGCAGTAGGGGGGGTCAGCCCCAGCATTTT. The entire variable domain, with the rest obtained from reference TRBV25-1 and TRBJ1-5, is as follows: EADIYQTPRYLVIGTGKKITLECSQTMGHDKMYWYQQDPGMELHLIHYSYGVNSTEKGDLSSESTVSRIRTEHFPLTLESARPSHTSQYLCASSRGGQPQHFGDGTRLSIL.

This chain joins TRBV2 and TRBJ2-7; 9 bases are shared with TRBD1. This CDR3 has 11 residues. With 9 bases clipped from V and 3 bases from J, the junction kept 0 bases outside the gene matches. Germline V gene sequence: CDR1 SNHLY, CDR2 FYNNEI. The CDR3 reads CARGQGYEQYF. As DNA, the CDR3 is TGTGCCAGGGGACAGGGCTACGAGCAGTACTTC.

The CDR3 nucleotides are TGCGCCAGCAGCTTGGGACAGGGATCGCTGGACACTGAAGCTTTCTTT. Translated: CASSLGQGSLDTEAFF. The chain joins TRBV5-1 to TRBJ1-1; 7 nucleotides align to TRBD1. The CDR3 covers 16 residues. V lost 0 bases to trimming and J lost 3 bases; unmatched junction nucleotides: 8. The V gene's germline CDR1 is SGHRS and CDR2 YFSETQ.

The chain has TRBV7-9 and TRBJ1-4; D is unclear. The V and J ends lost 1 base and 4 bases respectively, with 7 bases between them. The CDR3 has 14 amino acids. Germline-derived CDR1 and CDR2 are SEHNR and FQNEAQ (reference sequence). The CDR3 DNA sequence: TGTGCCAGCAGCTTAGTCGGGAGTAATGAAAAACTGTTTTTT. It yields the protein CASSLVGSNEKLFF.

V and J are TRBV11-2 and TRBJ2-7; D is unresolved. Germline assignment: CDR1 SGHAT and CDR2 FQNNGV. There are 14 residues in the CDR3. Trimming took off 3 bases at V and 2 bases at J, with 11 bases between the two ends. In DNA, the CDR3 is TGTGCCAGCAGCTTCCTAGGCCGACCCTACGAGCAGTACTTC. Translated: CASSFLGRPYEQYF.

The rearrangement joins TRBV5-4 to TRBJ2-3; D possibly corresponds to TRBD2 (6 bases). V dropped 4 bases and J dropped 0 bases, with 18 bases sitting between them. Germline V gene lookup returns CDR1 SGHNT and CDR2 YYREEE (reference sequence). The CDR3 sequence is 17 residues long. The CDR3 sequence: CASSPSGAGSSTDTQYF. The CDR3 DNA is TGTGCCAGCAGCCCGTCCGGGGCGGGGAGTAGCACAGATACGCAGTATTTT.

As DNA, the CDR3 is TGTGCCAGCAGTTCTCTTTGGGTTTTGGGGGGAACCTACGAGCAGTACTTC. It specifies CASSSLWVLGGTYEQYF. V and J are TRBV28 and TRBJ2-7; perhaps TRBD2 as D (6 bases). The CDR3 is made up of 17 amino acids. Germline CDR1 MDHEN, CDR2 SYDVKM. Deletions cut 4 bases from V and 2 bases from J, with 21 bases between.

The chain couples TRBV15 to TRBJ2-1; 7 positions agree with TRBD2. With 1 base clipped from V and 4 bases from J, the junction kept 4 bases outside the gene matches. CDR1 and CDR2 from the germline V gene are LNHNV and YYDKDF (reference sequence). The CDR3 covers 15 residues. CDR3 residues: CATSRGAGVYNEQFF. In nucleotides, the CDR3 is TGTGCCACCAGCAGAGGTGCGGGAGTTTACAATGAGCAGTTCTTC.

V gene TRBV2 combines with J gene TRBJ2-3; 8 bases align to TRBD2. There are 15 residues in the CDR3. The V gene end was trimmed by 1 base and the J gene end by 2 bases; junction bases not matched to a gene: 2. In germline, CDR1 is SNHLY, CDR2 FYNNEI. As DNA, the CDR3 is TGTGCCAGCAGTGAAGGTGGACTAGCCACAGATACGCAGTATTTT. Protein sequence: CASSEGGLATDTQYF. Combining the CDR3 with reference TRBV2 and TRBJ2-3 gives the whole variable domain EPEVTQTPSHQVTQMGQEVILRCVPISNHLYFYWYRQILGQKVEFLVSFYNNEISEKSEIFDDQFSVERPDGSNFTLKIRSTKLEDSAMYFCASSEGGLATDTQYFGPGTRLTVL.